The rows below give T cell receptor beta chains drawn from one sample of a study of Graves' ophthalmopathy and Graves' hyperthyroidism. TCRdb analysed the multiplex PCR reads with MiXCR anew, one entry per CDR3 protein. This sample has approximately 700,000 distinct CDR3 sequences, with 35% to 45% found just once. The sequenced sample consisted of peripheral blood. The receptors were sampled from an adult man with Graves' ophthalmopathy. Both conserved end residues are part of each CDR3. A D gene is named only where the DNA matches it firmly. Some rows have no size entry. The others give once, few or many, or a class for an expanded clone.

CDR3 protein: CASPGSIEAFF
CDR3 DNA: TGCGCCAGCCCCGGCAGTATTGAAGCTTTCTTT
J gene: TRBJ1-1
clone size: NA
V gene: TRBV10-2
D gene: NA
CDR3 length: 11

CDR3 protein: CASSSRNSPLHF
CDR3 DNA: TGTGCCAGCAGTTCCCGAAATTCACCCCTCCACTTT
J gene: TRBJ1-6
clone size: many
V gene: TRBV27
D gene: NA
CDR3 length: 12

CDR3 protein: CASSTGAEQFF
CDR3 DNA: TGTGCCAGTAGTACTGGGGCTGAGCAGTTCTTC
J gene: TRBJ2-1
clone size: once
V gene: TRBV19
D gene: NA
CDR3 length: 11

CDR3 protein: CASSPRRGANTGELFF
CDR3 DNA: TGTGCCAGCAGCCCCCGGCGTGGGGCAAACACCGGGGAGCTGTTTTTT
J gene: TRBJ2-2
clone size: NA
V gene: TRBV9
D gene: NA
CDR3 length: 16

CDR3 protein: CASSFLGQGGREQYF
CDR3 DNA: TGTGCCAGCAGCTTTCTCGGACAGGGAGGACGAGAGCAGTACTTC
J gene: TRBJ2-7
clone size: many
V gene: TRBV7-9
D gene: TRBD1
CDR3 length: 15

CDR3 protein: CATSENPGTGGAYGYTF
CDR3 DNA: TGTGCCACCAGTGAGAACCCGGGGACTGGGGGCGCATATGGCTACACCTTC
J gene: TRBJ1-2
clone size: NA
V gene: TRBV24-1
D gene: NA
CDR3 length: 17

CDR3 protein: CASSESQPLTSPLETQYF
CDR3 DNA: TGCGCCAGCAGTGAGTCCCAACCTCTGACTAGTCCTCTTGAGACCCAGTACTTC
J gene: TRBJ2-5
clone size: many
V gene: TRBV10-1
D gene: NA
CDR3 length: 18

CDR3 protein: CARGGEQYF
CDR3 DNA: TGTGCCAGGGGCGGGGAGCAGTACTTC
J gene: TRBJ2-7
clone size: few
V gene: TRBV5-6
D gene: NA
CDR3 length: 9

CDR3 protein: CASSFQGTYGYTF
CDR3 DNA: TGTGCCAGCAGTTTTCAGGGGACCTATGGCTACACCTTC
J gene: TRBJ1-2
clone size: few
V gene: TRBV27
D gene: NA
CDR3 length: 13

CDR3 protein: CASSTDRGLSF
CDR3 DNA: TGTGCCAGCAGCACAGACAGGGGATTGTCCTTC
J gene: TRBJ1-2
clone size: NA
V gene: TRBV7-2
D gene: TRBD1
CDR3 length: 11

CDR3 protein: CASSIASNSPLHF
CDR3 DNA: TGTGCCAGCAGCATCGCCAGTAATTCACCCCTCCACTTT
J gene: TRBJ1-6
clone size: NA
V gene: TRBV9
D gene: NA
CDR3 length: 13

CDR3 protein: CASSVFSSYEQYF
CDR3 DNA: TGTGCCAGCAGTGTATTCTCCTCCTACGAGCAGTACTTC
J gene: TRBJ2-7
clone size: NA
V gene: TRBV10-3
D gene: NA
CDR3 length: 13

CDR3 protein: CASSSRQGQPVDYGYTF
CDR3 DNA: TGTGCCAGCAGTTCTCGACAGGGCCAGCCGGTTGACTATGGCTACACCTTC
J gene: TRBJ1-2
clone size: NA
V gene: TRBV10-3
D gene: TRBD1
CDR3 length: 17

CDR3 protein: CASSPGDREQNYGYTF
CDR3 DNA: TGCGCCAGCAGCCCGGGGGACAGGGAACAAAACTATGGCTACACCTTC
J gene: TRBJ1-2
clone size: few
V gene: TRBV5-1
D gene: TRBD1
CDR3 length: 16

CDR3 protein: CASSARTEGETQYF
CDR3 DNA: TGTGCCAGCAGCGCACGGACGGAGGGGGAGACCCAGTACTTC
J gene: TRBJ2-5
clone size: many
V gene: TRBV7-9
D gene: NA
CDR3 length: 14

CDR3 protein: CASSQDPPLAGGETQYF
CDR3 DNA: TGTGCCAGCAGCCAAGACCCTCCGCTAGCGGGAGGAGAGACCCAGTACTTC
J gene: TRBJ2-5
clone size: NA
V gene: TRBV7-9
D gene: TRBD2
CDR3 length: 17

CDR3 protein: CAWSVREVQPQHF
CDR3 DNA: TGTGCCTGGAGTGTACGCGAAGTTCAGCCCCAGCATTTT
J gene: TRBJ1-5
clone size: NA
V gene: TRBV19
D gene: NA
CDR3 length: 13

CDR3 protein: CASSPGETQHF
CDR3 DNA: TGTGCCAGCAGTCCGGGAGAGACCCAGCATTTT
J gene: TRBJ1-5
clone size: NA
V gene: TRBV6-5
D gene: NA
CDR3 length: 11

CDR3 protein: CASSVDPGGEPQPQHF
CDR3 DNA: TGTGCCAGCAGCGTAGACCCCGGGGGTGAGCCTCAGCCCCAGCATTTT
J gene: TRBJ1-5
clone size: NA
V gene: TRBV9
D gene: NA
CDR3 length: 16

CDR3 protein: CASSQGASETQYF
CDR3 DNA: TGTGCCAGCAGCCAAGGGGCAAGTGAGACCCAGTACTTC
J gene: TRBJ2-5
clone size: NA
V gene: TRBV7-9
D gene: NA
CDR3 length: 13

CDR3 protein: CASSLDAGSGGSPLHF
CDR3 DNA: TGTGCCAGCAGCTTAGATGCCGGATCGGGAGGATCACCCCTCCACTTT
J gene: TRBJ1-6
clone size: many
V gene: TRBV7-2
D gene: NA
CDR3 length: 16

CDR3 protein: CSVRLAGTYEQYF
CDR3 DNA: TGCAGCGTTCGACTAGCGGGTACCTACGAGCAGTACTTC
J gene: TRBJ2-7
clone size: NA
V gene: TRBV29-1
D gene: TRBD2
CDR3 length: 13

CDR3 protein: CASSSGTGVIEQYF
CDR3 DNA: TGTGCCAGCAGTTCCGGGACAGGGGTGATCGAGCAGTACTTC
J gene: TRBJ2-7
clone size: few
V gene: TRBV27
D gene: TRBD1
CDR3 length: 14

CDR3 protein: CASSPSGGDYNEKLFF
CDR3 DNA: TGTGCCAGTAGTCCTAGCGGGGGGGACTACAATGAAAAACTGTTTTTT
J gene: TRBJ1-4
clone size: once
V gene: TRBV19
D gene: NA
CDR3 length: 16

CDR3 protein: CAAGSGTF
CDR3 DNA: TGTGCCGCCGGTTCCGGCACCTTC
J gene: TRBJ1-2
clone size: many
V gene: TRBV7-9
D gene: NA
CDR3 length: 8

CDR3 protein: CASSSQGGDTGELFF
CDR3 DNA: TGTGCCAGCAGCTCACAGGGAGGCGACACCGGGGAGCTGTTTTTT
J gene: TRBJ2-2
clone size: few
V gene: TRBV6-1
D gene: NA
CDR3 length: 15

CDR3 protein: CASSLGGQGETQYF
CDR3 DNA: TGTGCCAGCAGCTTAGGAGGACAGGGAGAGACCCAGTACTTC
J gene: TRBJ2-5
clone size: many
V gene: TRBV7-2
D gene: TRBD1
CDR3 length: 14

CDR3 protein: CASSQDHAGSNGNTIYF
CDR3 DNA: TGCGCCAGCAGCCAAGATCACGCGGGTTCGAACGGAAACACCATATATTTT
J gene: TRBJ1-3
clone size: few
V gene: TRBV4-3
D gene: NA
CDR3 length: 17

CDR3 protein: CASSLASGQPVFYGYTF
CDR3 DNA: TGCGCCAGCAGCTTGGCCTCAGGACAGCCTGTCTTCTATGGCTACACCTTC
J gene: TRBJ1-2
clone size: NA
V gene: TRBV5-1
D gene: NA
CDR3 length: 17

CDR3 protein: CASGPSRYEQYF
CDR3 DNA: TGTGCCAGCGGGCCATCCCGCTACGAGCAGTACTTC
J gene: TRBJ2-7
clone size: few
V gene: TRBV9
D gene: NA
CDR3 length: 12

CDR3 protein: CASSPQTVQETQYF
CDR3 DNA: TGTGCCAGCAGCCCCCAGACAGTCCAAGAGACCCAGTACTTC
J gene: TRBJ2-5
clone size: many
V gene: TRBV9
D gene: NA
CDR3 length: 14

CDR3 protein: CATSPAGDTIYF
CDR3 DNA: TGTGCCACCAGTCCAGCGGGAGACACCATATATTTT
J gene: TRBJ1-3
clone size: NA
V gene: TRBV24-1
D gene: NA
CDR3 length: 12

CDR3 protein: CSVRVGGEQYF
CDR3 DNA: TGCAGCGTTCGGGTGGGGGGCGAGCAGTACTTC
J gene: TRBJ2-7
clone size: many
V gene: TRBV29-1
D gene: NA
CDR3 length: 11

CDR3 protein: CSIGGSGSHEQYF
CDR3 DNA: TGCTCGATAGGCGGTAGCGGGAGTCACGAGCAGTACTTC
J gene: TRBJ2-7
clone size: many
V gene: TRBV20-1
D gene: TRBD2
CDR3 length: 13

CDR3 protein: CATGDGETQYF
CDR3 DNA: TGTGCCACCGGGGACGGAGAGACCCAGTACTTC
J gene: TRBJ2-5
clone size: NA
V gene: TRBV6-6
D gene: NA
CDR3 length: 11

CDR3 protein: CASSGEGVYGYTF
CDR3 DNA: TGTGCCAGCAGTGGCGAGGGCGTCTATGGCTACACCTTC
J gene: TRBJ1-2
clone size: few
V gene: TRBV6-1
D gene: NA
CDR3 length: 13

CDR3 protein: CSARGVNEKLYF
CDR3 DNA: TGCAGTGCTAGAGGCGTGAATGAAAAACTGTACTTC
J gene: TRBJ2-5
clone size: NA
V gene: TRBV20-1
D gene: NA
CDR3 length: 12

CDR3 protein: CASSVGTGLTYEQYF
CDR3 DNA: TGTGCCAGCAGCGTTGGGACAGGGCTTACCTACGAGCAGTACTTC
J gene: TRBJ2-7
clone size: many
V gene: TRBV9
D gene: TRBD1
CDR3 length: 15

CDR3 protein: CASSLGSSGTRGEKLFF
CDR3 DNA: TGTGCCAGCAGCTTAGGGAGTTCGGGGACAAGGGGTGAAAAACTGTTTTTT
J gene: TRBJ1-4
clone size: NA
V gene: TRBV7-2
D gene: NA
CDR3 length: 17

CDR3 protein: CAISPTGLNTEAFF
CDR3 DNA: TGTGCCATCAGTCCGACAGGCTTGAACACTGAAGCTTTCTTT
J gene: TRBJ1-1
clone size: many
V gene: TRBV10-3
D gene: NA
CDR3 length: 14

CDR3 protein: CASSQMAPGASNQPQHF
CDR3 DNA: TGCGCCAGCAGCCAAATGGCCCCCGGGGCAAGCAATCAGCCCCAGCATTTT
J gene: TRBJ1-5
clone size: NA
V gene: TRBV4-1
D gene: NA
CDR3 length: 17